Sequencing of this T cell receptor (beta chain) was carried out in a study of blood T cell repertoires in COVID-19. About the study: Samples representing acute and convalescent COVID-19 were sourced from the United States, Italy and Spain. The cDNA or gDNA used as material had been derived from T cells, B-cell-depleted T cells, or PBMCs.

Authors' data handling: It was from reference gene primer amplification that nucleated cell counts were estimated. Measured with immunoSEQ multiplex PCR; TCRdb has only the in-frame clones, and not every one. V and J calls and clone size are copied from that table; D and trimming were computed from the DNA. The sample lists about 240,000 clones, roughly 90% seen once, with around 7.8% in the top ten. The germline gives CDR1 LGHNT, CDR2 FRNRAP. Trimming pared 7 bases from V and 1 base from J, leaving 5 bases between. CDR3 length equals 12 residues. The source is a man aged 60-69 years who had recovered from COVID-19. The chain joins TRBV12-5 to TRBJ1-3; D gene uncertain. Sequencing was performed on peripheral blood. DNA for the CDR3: TGTGCTAGTGCCTATTCTGGAAACACCATATATTTT. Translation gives CASAYSGNTIYF.